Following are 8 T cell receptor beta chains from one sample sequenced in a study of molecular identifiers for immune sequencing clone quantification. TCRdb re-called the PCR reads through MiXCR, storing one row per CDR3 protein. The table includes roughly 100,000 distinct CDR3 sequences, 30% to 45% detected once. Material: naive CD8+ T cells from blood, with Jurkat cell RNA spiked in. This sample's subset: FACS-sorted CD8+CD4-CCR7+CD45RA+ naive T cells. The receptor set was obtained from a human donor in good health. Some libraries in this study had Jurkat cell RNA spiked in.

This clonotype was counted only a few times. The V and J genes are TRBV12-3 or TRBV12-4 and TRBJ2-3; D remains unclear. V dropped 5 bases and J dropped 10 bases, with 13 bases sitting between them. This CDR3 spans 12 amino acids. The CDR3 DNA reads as TGTGCCAGCAGTGACGACCCCGCGGCGCAGTATTTT. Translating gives CASSDDPAAQYF.

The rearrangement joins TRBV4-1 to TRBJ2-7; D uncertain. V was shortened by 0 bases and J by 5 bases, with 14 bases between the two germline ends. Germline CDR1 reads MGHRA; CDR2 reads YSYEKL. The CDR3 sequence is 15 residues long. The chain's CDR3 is CASSQEQRPDHEQYF. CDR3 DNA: TGCGCCAGCAGCCAAGAACAGAGGCCAGACCACGAGCAGTACTTC.

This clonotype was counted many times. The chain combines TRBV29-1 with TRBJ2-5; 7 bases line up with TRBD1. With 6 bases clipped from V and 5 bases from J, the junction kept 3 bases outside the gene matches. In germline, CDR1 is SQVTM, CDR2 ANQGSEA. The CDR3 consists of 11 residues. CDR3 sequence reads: CSVPQGETQYF. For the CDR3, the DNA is TGCAGCGTCCCACAGGGGGAGACCCAGTACTTC.

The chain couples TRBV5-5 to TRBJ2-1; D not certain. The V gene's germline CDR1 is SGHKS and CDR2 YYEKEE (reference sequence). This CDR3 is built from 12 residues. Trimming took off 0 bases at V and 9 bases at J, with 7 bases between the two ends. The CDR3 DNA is TGTGCCAGCAGCTTGGTAGACGTTGAGCAGTTCTTC. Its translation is CASSLVDVEQFF.

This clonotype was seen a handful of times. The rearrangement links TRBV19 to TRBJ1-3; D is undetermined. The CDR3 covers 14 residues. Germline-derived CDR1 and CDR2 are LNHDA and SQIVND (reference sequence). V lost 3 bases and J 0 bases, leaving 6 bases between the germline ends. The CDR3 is CASSILNSGNTIYF. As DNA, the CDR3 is TGTGCCAGTAGTATCCTCAACTCTGGAAACACCATATATTTT.

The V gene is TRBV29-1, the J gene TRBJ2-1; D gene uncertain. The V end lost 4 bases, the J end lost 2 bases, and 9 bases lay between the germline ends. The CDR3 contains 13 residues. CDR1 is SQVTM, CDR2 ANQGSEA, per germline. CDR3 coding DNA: TGCAGCGTTGGGTTCATCACCTACAATGAGCAGTTCTTC. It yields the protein CSVGFITYNEQFF.

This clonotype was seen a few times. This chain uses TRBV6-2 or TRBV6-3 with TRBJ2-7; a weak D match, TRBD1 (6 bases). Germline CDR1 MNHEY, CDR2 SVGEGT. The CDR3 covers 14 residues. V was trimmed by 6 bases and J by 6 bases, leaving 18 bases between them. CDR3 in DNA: TGTGCCAGCAGCTACACGAAAACAGGGACCGAGCAGTACTTC. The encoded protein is CASSYTKTGTEQYF.

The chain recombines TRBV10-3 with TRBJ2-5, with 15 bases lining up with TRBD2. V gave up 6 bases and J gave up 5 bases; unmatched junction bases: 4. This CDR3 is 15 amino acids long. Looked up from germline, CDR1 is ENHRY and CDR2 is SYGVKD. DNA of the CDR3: TGTGCCATCAGCGGACTAGCGGGAGGGCGGGAGACCCAGTACTTC. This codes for CAISGLAGGRETQYF.